Following are 14 T cell receptor beta chains from one sample sequenced in a study of a mutant IDH1 vaccine in newly diagnosed glioma (dated by TCRdb to about 2021). In light of the paper, this sample's time point label describes: baseline, week 1 (first vaccination visit). The treatment or condition label on this specimen signifies: pre-vaccination baseline after standard-of-care therapy. Library preparation used the immunoSEQ multiplex PCR assay. The immuneACCESS repertoire file appears here via TCRdb, limited to in-frame rearrangements. These files lack a portion of the clones; in checked studies, under half of the deficit traces to unresolved V genes, and the cause of the others is not known. The sample table holds around 30,000 clones, of which over 60% were seen once. Of the sample, roughly 9% is held by the ten largest clones. The material was peripheral blood mononuclear cells (PBMCs), obtained from a glioma patient treated with radiotherapy, temozolomide or both. These receptors were taken from a man aged 50 to 59 with glioma. Some clones in this sample may be carry-over from other donors' samples.

In DNA, the CDR3 is TGTGCCAGCAGTTCTATACGCGAGACAGCCGGCTACACCTTC. Translated: CASSSIRETAGYTF. The J gene is TRBJ1-2, the V gene TRBV6-1; possibly TRBD1 for D (5 bases). This CDR3 comprises 14 residues. Germline V lookup: CDR1 MNHNS, CDR2 SASEGT. V was cut by 5 bases and J by 8 bases, with 18 bases left in between.

The genes are TRBV29-1 and TRBJ2-7; D might be TRBD2 (6 bases). V was clipped by 5 bases and J by 6 bases, with 14 bases between them. The CDR3 totals 12 residues. The V gene's germline CDR1 is SQVTM and CDR2 ANQGSEA. Written as DNA, the CDR3 is TGCAGCGTTCCCGGGGCGCGGGGCGAGCAGTACTTC. As protein: CSVPGARGEQYF.

With regard to this clone: One end of the junction is discordant with germline, which a read error may explain. The chain uses TRBV6-1 and TRBJ1-4, with D possibly TRBD1 on 5 matching bases. This CDR3 contains 11 residues. Germline V gene sequence: CDR1 MNHNS, CDR2 SASEGT. The DNA of the CDR3 is TGTGCCAGCAGTGAAGGGGCGACGGGACTTTTT. Protein product: CASSEGATGLF.

This clone was recorded only once. This chain connects TRBV9 to TRBJ1-6, with D possibly matching TRBD1 (6 bases). From germline, CDR1 is SGDLS and CDR2 YYNGEE. Trimming took off 4 bases at V and 4 bases at J, with 9 bases between the two ends. The CDR3 loop spans 14 amino acids. CDR3 nucleotides: TGTGCCAGCAGCCCAGGACAGTATAATTCACCCCTCCACTTT. This codes for CASSPGQYNSPLHF.

This chain connects TRBV6-6 to TRBJ2-2; TRBD1 agrees at 8 bases. This CDR3 spans 14 amino acids. The V and J ends lost 11 bases and 6 bases, in that order; junction bases with no gene match: 11. Per the germline V gene, CDR1 is MNHNY and CDR2 is SVGAGI (reference sequence). The CDR3 sequence: CASMGWGQAGELFF. The CDR3, as DNA: TGTGCCTCCATGGGGTGGGGACAGGCCGGGGAGCTGTTTTTT.

This chain links TRBV21-1 with TRBJ2-3; the table's TRBD1 call for D was not verified on the DNA. TRBV21-1 is a pseudogene. The length of the CDR3 is 18 residues. The CDR3 DNA reads TGTGCCAGCAGCAAAGACTGCAGGGCAGGGAAGGAGCAAGATACGCAGTATTTT. The encoded protein is CASSKDCRAGKEQDTQYF.

This rearrangement joins TRBV5-5 to TRBJ2-1, with D unclear. Germline lookup yields CDR1 SGHKS and CDR2 YYEKEE (reference sequence). This CDR3 spans 15 amino acids. V was shortened by 7 bases and J by 7 bases, with 21 bases between the two germline ends. The CDR3 DNA reads as TGTGCCAGCCTACCGGGCCTATCCCCGTGGAATGAGCAGTTCTTC. It is translated as CASLPGLSPWNEQFF.

This clone was observed once. The chain combines TRBV7-2 with TRBJ1-3, with 11 bases fitting TRBD1. In germline, CDR1 is SGHTA, CDR2 FQGNSA. There are 15 residues in the CDR3. Germline trimming cut 5 bases from V and 4 bases from J; bases unmatched to any gene: 4. CDR3 in DNA: TGTGCCAGCAGCCAAGGACAGGGGGCAGGAAACACCATATATTTT. Its protein product is CASSQGQGAGNTIYF.

This sequence joins TRBV19 and TRBJ2-3; 8 positions match TRBD2. CDR3 length: 14 residues. Looked up from germline, CDR1 is LNHDA and CDR2 is SQIVND (reference sequence). V lost 1 base to trimming and J lost 6 bases; unmatched junction nucleotides: 3. The CDR3 here is CASSIAGGLDTQYF. Here the CDR3 DNA reads TGTGCCAGTAGTATAGCGGGGGGGCTGGATACGCAGTATTTT.

The rearrangement uses TRBV14 and TRBJ2-1; 9 nucleotides align to TRBD2. The CDR3 spans 13 residues. CDR1 is SGHDN and CDR2 is FVKESK in the germline V gene. V shed 0 bases, J shed 12 bases, and the junction held 3 bases outside the gene matches. Here the CDR3 DNA reads TGTGCCAGCAGCCAAGACCTAGCGGGGAGGCAGTTCTTC. Encoded protein: CASSQDLAGRQFF.

Here the CDR3 DNA reads TGTGCCAGCAGCCGAACGGGGGGAAACTTGGATCAGCCCCAGCATTTT. Protein: CASSRTGGNLDQPQHF. J is TRBJ1-5 and V is TRBV7-9; weak D call: TRBD1 (5 bases). Trimming left V 5 bases short and J 5 bases short, with 19 bases between. From germline, CDR1 is SEHNR and CDR2 FQNEAQ (reference sequence). The CDR3 loop spans 16 amino acids. Using reference TRBV7-9 and TRBJ1-5 for the parts outside the CDR3, the full variable domain is DTGVSQNPRHKITKRGQNVTFRCDPISEHNRLYWYRQTLGQGPEFLTYFQNEAQLEKSRLLSDRFSAERPKGSFSTLEIQRTEQGDSAMYLCASSRTGGNLDQPQHFGDGTRLSIL.

The rearrangement joins TRBV13 to TRBJ2-7, with 10 bases fitting TRBD2. Per germline, CDR1 PRHDT and CDR2 FYEKMQ (reference sequence). The CDR3 runs 16 residues. V shed 3 bases, J shed 7 bases, and the junction held 12 bases outside the gene matches. The CDR3 nucleotides read TGTGCCAGCAGCTTTCGACTAGCGGGTTACGAGTCAGAGCAGTACTTC. Translating gives CASSFRLAGYESEQYF.

This clone was seen just once. The rearrangement uses TRBV29-1 and TRBJ2-1, with 10 bases identical to TRBD2. CDR1 and CDR2 from the germline V gene are SQVTM and ANQGSEA. The J segment lost 3 bases and the V segment lost 0 bases, leaving 14 bases of the junction unmatched. The CDR3 is 19 amino acids. CDR3 in amino acids: CSVEDNTSGAIRGYNEQFF. CDR3 DNA sequence: TGCAGCGTTGAAGATAATACTAGCGGGGCAATCAGGGGCTACAATGAGCAGTTCTTC.

This clone has just one count. The gene calls are TRBV4-1 and TRBJ2-7; no clear D. The germline V gene encodes CDR1 MGHRA and CDR2 YSYEKL. The CDR3 is made up of 16 amino acids. V lost 0 bases and J lost 3, with 15 bases in between. In nucleotides, the CDR3 is TGCGCCAGCAGCCAAGACGCGGTTCGGCGCAACTACGAGCAGTACTTC. This encodes CASSQDAVRRNYEQYF.